The present TCR beta chain was sequenced within a study of cytomegalovirus exposure and HLA in healthy donors (TCRdb year 2017). About the full investigation: An earlier analysis of under 600 of the donors reported roughly 300 Gb of sequence data and 117 million unique TCR beta sequences from some 180 million T cells. All discovery cohort repertoires had been generated using a single sequencing platform. Around 320 gigabases of sequencing data and approximately 84 million unique TCR sequences were included in an early release covering over 600 HLA-typed donors. A later analysis re-analyzed previously published TCR beta repertoires from 666 donors and added high-resolution HLA genotyping to study TCR occurrence patterns. In the later analysis, no new phenotypic data were used to find candidate immune exposures; instead, reliance was placed on TCR beta sequences and their occurrence across donors. Class I and class II HLA loci were covered by the typing at four-digit resolution. Roughly 5 DR-DQ haplotypes were handled as single units for association and clustering, since linkage in the cohort was strong. An earlier analysis of 500 to 750 of the donors applied high-throughput TCR beta sequencing to assess whether each TCR beta V gene segment acted as functional or pseudogenic. The study aimed to test whether cataloging public T cell receptors could reveal signatures of past pathogen exposure. The number of typed donors differed by locus: about 620-630 for A, B, C, DRB1 and DQB1; some 540 for DQA1; approximately 600 for DPA1; and some 430 for DPB1. To predict cytomegalovirus infection status, the study brought together high-throughput TCR immunosequencing, statistical association of individual TCRs with disease status, and machine learning. A later genetic analysis used genome-wide SNP genotypes for about 60% of the roughly 670 donors, treating that subset as a discovery cohort. Donor age, sex, ethnicity and CMV serostatus were collected together with the repertoire data. Besides the first cohort of approximately 670 subjects, a separate validation cohort made up of 120 or so different subjects was used. On average, over 200,000 unique TCR beta nucleotide sequences were sequenced per donor among roughly 430 genotyped donors of the cohort, with 15% to 20% of those sequences being non-productive. Of the approximately 370 genotyped donors, less than 90% were placed in the genetic ancestry cluster associated with self-reported Caucasian donors. The study used immunosequencing to profile the T cell repertoires of several hundred subjects and linked those repertoires to cytomegalovirus serostatus.

The receptor library was made with the immunoSEQ multiplex PCR assay. For the multiplex PCR, a mixture combining 60 forward primers for TCR Vbeta segments and 13 reverse primers for TCR Jbeta segments was used. The CDR3 region of rearranged TCR beta genes was amplified from genomic DNA with a multiplex PCR assay. On the Illumina HiSeq System, the amplified TCR beta libraries were sequenced as 87-base-pair reads. In the authors' own workflow: A later analysis tallied 75 million to 85 million unique TCR beta chains across the 666 repertoires, and some 10 million of those chains were shared by two or more donors. Raw reads were error-corrected and collapsed into unique sequences by a nearest-neighbor algorithm in which closely related sequences were merged to remove PCR and sequencing errors. V, D and J gene segments were assigned by aligning CDR3 sequences to IMGT reference sequences. Each retained sequence needed at least a six-nucleotide match to both a V gene segment and a J gene segment. Rearrangements were classified as productive when the CDR3 lacked stop codons and remained in frame with V and J, and all other rearrangements were classified as non-productive. Following IMGT convention, CDR3 was defined as the stretch from the second conserved V-encoded cysteine to the conserved J-encoded phenylalanine. The earlier analysis of 500 to 650 of the donors excluded any sequence lacking an unambiguous match to a single V gene segment. In an earlier analysis of 587 of the donors, V segments were called functional above 56.7% productive rearrangements and were called segregating when the between-donor standard deviation exceeded 5%. A statistical classification framework was built to diagnose cytomegalovirus status from the catalog of TCR beta chain sequences. In a later analysis, TCR nucleotide sequences were compared against IMGT/GENE-DB human TR gene sequences so that V and J genes could be assigned. Using the TCRdist pipeline, a later analysis assigned CDR3 sequences along with most-parsimonious VDJ recombination scenarios. In a later analysis, each TCR beta chain was defined by its CDR3 amino acid sequence together with its V-gene family, and reads without a unique V-gene family were excluded. In a later analysis, fewer than 650 highly shared, low-generation-probability nucleotide sequences were removed to address suspected cross-contamination and a sequencing artifact. For each public chain, a later analysis derived a clonal expansion index from normalized ranks of inferred template counts within each repertoire. In a later analysis, generation probabilities were computed using a VDJ recombination model fitted to out-of-frame rearrangements, and the results were checked against IGoR. A later analysis scored TCR-TCR, TCR-HLA and TCR-CMV co-occurrence with hypergeometric tests, applying a repertoire-size bias correction to TCR pairs. To estimate false discovery rates, a later analysis permuted the HLA or CMV assignments 20 times. In a later analysis, co-occurring TCRs were grouped using DBSCAN, with TCRdist sequence similarity added in when clustering inside HLA-allele-positive subsets. Repertoires with fewer than 30,000 or more than 120,000 public chains, plus five repertoires with anomalous nucleotide sharing, were excluded from co-occurrence clustering. The source is immuneACCESS, and TCRdb retained only in-frame sequences with V and J called. Part of the clones is not carried over; for the studies checked, unresolved V genes explain less than half of this, and the remainder is unexplained. That table is the source of V, J and clone size, and D and trimming were worked out from the DNA. Recorded for this sample are some 150,000 clones; 60% to 80% of them occurred a single time. The biggest ten clones account for roughly 4% of the sample.

Overall study outcomes, separate from this receptor: A total of roughly 160 TCR beta chains were listed by the study as associated with cytomegalovirus. A group of highly shared sequence variants was considered likely to be a technical artifact of the sequencing pipeline. Because HLA typing was unavailable for some donors at each locus, only the typed subset was used in association tests. An earlier analysis of 450 to 750 of the donors showed that most TCR beta V segments appeared in productive rearrangements either about 90% or about 30% of the time, which broadly matched IMGT annotations. According to a later analysis, parvovirus B19, influenza, CMV and Epstein-Barr virus appeared linked to several top co-occurrence clusters. Linkage disequilibrium might explain the correlated functional status among segregating V segments, but an unknown experimental factor could not be ruled out. The classifier was reported to diagnose cytomegalovirus status with high specificity and sensitivity in both the original and validation cohorts. Most CMV-associated TCR beta chains appeared to be HLA-restricted in a later analysis, and the HLA associations seemed to be driven largely by CMV exposure. This cohort had only TCR beta chains sequenced, and the lack of alpha or paired-chain data limited which features could be detected. In a later analysis, HLA-associated TCR beta chains showed more clonal expansion and lower generation probabilities than non-associated chains that were equally common. Across donors, most TCR sequences were observed very rarely, whereas some public TCRs were present in many individuals. Sequencing depth was assumed to be roughly uniform across donors in the presence/absence analyses, though that assumption may not hold. Specific HLA alleles were associated with 18,000 or so TCR beta sequences at a false discovery rate of 0.05 in a later analysis. The only immune exposure information available for the cohort was CMV serostatus. Roughly 17 rarely observed V segments, including chromosome 9 orphons, were excluded from the earlier analysis of a few hundred of the donors because counts were too low. A further reported finding was that TCR beta sequences accurately predicted the HLA-A and HLA-B alleles for most subjects in the first cohort. It was suggested by the authors that the approach could potentially be generalized to other disease states and immunological phenotypes. According to a later analysis, TCR association rates differed among HLA loci, with DRB1 alleles showing the most associated TCRs and HLA-C alleles showing the fewest. In a later genetic analysis, fewer N-insertions in productive TCRs were reported among donors in an Asian-associated ancestry cluster than the roughly 700-donor mean. In a later genetic analysis, a missense DCLRE1C variant was associated with V-gene and J-gene trimming of TCR beta chains, and the association was replicated in an independent cohort. A few of the identified cytomegalovirus-associated TCR beta chains were confirmed in vitro to be specific for cytomegalovirus antigens. When HLA alleles, especially DR and DQ, strongly co-occurred, attributing TCR associations to individual alleles was difficult.

With regard to this clone: The antigen it binds to is not known. No much larger clone exists at a distance of one base, and base qualities are not known.

The cohort was made up of approximately 700 healthy bone marrow donors. Cohort members were all nominally healthy when sampled, although unrecorded immune exposures were likely present. The donor was CMV seropositive and was included in the group of almost 300 seropositive cohort members. Each donor provided a peripheral blood sample, and peripheral blood mononuclear cells were used for TCR beta sequencing. The Qiagen DNeasy Blood Extraction Kit was used to extract genomic DNA from the blood cell samples. The sequence came from a man aged 50 or older in good health and CMV-seropositive. Input material: PBMCs.

The nucleotide sequence reads TGTGCCAGCAGGGGACTAGCAGAAGGGTCCGATACGCAGTATTTT. Protein translation: CASRGLAEGSDTQYF. This chain joins TRBV6-5 to TRBJ2-3, and TRBD2 matches 9 of the central bases. The germline V end is reduced by 6 bases and the J end by 6 bases; junction bases left unmatched: 10. Spanning cysteine to phenylalanine, the CDR3 consists of 15 amino acids. The kept DNA is CDR3 alone, 45 bases in frame from the first base. As encoded in the germline V gene, CDR1 is MNHEY while CDR2 is SVGAGI.